Shown below are 6 T cell receptor beta chains from a single sample sequenced in a study of beta chain features in type 1 diabetes. Investigators reverse transcribed all isolated RNA, so they sequenced expressed TCRB transcripts. TCRdb's table, derived via immunoSEQ multiplex PCR, lists solely in-frame clones and lacks some. The sample holds about 620,000 clones, around 16% seen once. The sample comprised naive CD4+ T cells from blood. The source is a man aged 18 to 30 in good health.

This clone occurred a few times. The rearrangement joins TRBV10-3 to TRBJ2-7; D may be TRBD1 or TRBD2 (5 bases each). The germline gives CDR1 ENHRY, CDR2 SYGVKD. The length of the CDR3 is 16 residues. V lost 5 bases and J 4 bases, leaving 21 bases between the germline ends. CDR3 in DNA: TGTGCCATCAGTCCGACGTGGGCAGGGAGCATGTACGAGCAGTACTTC. Amino acid sequence: CAISPTWAGSMYEQYF.

This clone occurred a few times. The chain recombines TRBV28 with TRBJ1-1; a possible D gene is TRBD1 (6 bases). Germline CDR1 is MDHEN and CDR2 is SYDVKM. There are 13 residues in the CDR3. For the CDR3, the DNA is TGTGCGGCGCAGGGGCGAGGGAACACTGAAGCTTTCTTT. Protein product: CAAQGRGNTEAFF. The variable domain in full, with the rest retrieved from reference TRBV28 and TRBJ1-1, is DVKVTQSSRYLVKRTGEKVFLECVQDMDHENMFWYRQDPGLGLRLIYFSYDVKMKEKGDIPEGYSVSREKKERFSLILESASTNQTSMYLCAAQGRGNTEAFFGQGTRLTVV.

Note on this clone: The junction shows a germline mismatch at one end, possibly a read error. The chain joins TRBV5-1 to TRBJ2-7; D not certain. There are 12 residues in the CDR3. Germline V gene lookup returns CDR1 SGHRS and CDR2 YFSETQ. The CDR3 DNA sequence: TGCGCCAGCAGCCCAGACGGCTACGAGCAGTGCTTC. Protein sequence: CASSPDGYEQCF. The variable domain in full, completed from reference TRBV5-1 and TRBJ2-7, reads KAGVTQTPRYLIKTRGQQVTLSCSPISGHRSVSWYQQTPGQGLQFLFEYFSETQRNKGNFPGRFSGRQFSNSRSEMNVSTLELGDSALYLCASSPDGYEQCFGPGTRLTVT.

This clone was detected only a few times. The chain combines TRBV5-1 with TRBJ2-7; D is unclear. The CDR3 is 13 residues long. Germline loops: CDR1 SGHRS, CDR2 YFSETQ. Trimming pared 4 bases from V and 4 bases from J, leaving 12 bases between. Here the CDR3 DNA reads TGCGCCAGCAGCCCGCGGACCCTTTACGAGCAGTACTTC. Translation: CASSPRTLYEQYF.

This chain links TRBV30 with TRBJ1-1, with D possibly TRBD1 on 6 matching bases. This CDR3 is 14 amino acids long. The germline V gene has CDR1 GTSNPN and CDR2 SVGIG (reference sequence). Trimming left V 0 bases short and J 3 bases short, with 11 bases between. CDR3 protein: CAWSVGGGYTEAFF. In nucleotides, the CDR3 is TGTGCCTGGAGTGTGGGGGGCGGATACACTGAAGCTTTCTTT.

The rearrangement links TRBV28 to TRBJ2-7; D unresolved. Looked up from germline, CDR1 is MDHEN and CDR2 is SYDVKM. This CDR3 is 16 amino acids long. V lost 3 bases, J lost 3 bases, and 18 bases lay in between. CDR3 in amino acids: CASSLRLLGRHYEQYF. The CDR3 DNA reads as TGTGCCAGCAGTTTGCGACTTTTAGGGCGCCACTACGAGCAGTACTTC.